This T cell receptor (beta chain) came from a study of CD8 T cells in ankylosing spondylitis. The CDR3 totals 16 residues. V shed 0 bases and J shed 0 bases, with 12 bases lying between them. Germline loops: CDR1 ENHRY, CDR2 SYGVKD. This clonotype was seen repeatedly, ten times or more. TCRdb recomputed calls from the 5' RACE reads with MiXCR, one row per CDR3 protein. The sample holds about 130,000 distinct CDR3 sequences, around 9% seen once. The V gene is TRBV10-3, the J gene TRBJ2-7; no clear D. Specimen: blood, either unsorted or a sorted T cell fraction (not recorded which). This clonotype was sampled from a male donor with ankylosing spondylitis or in good health (not recorded which). The DNA for the CDR3 is TGTGCCATCAGTGAGTCGTTTCTACTGGACTCCTACGAGCAGTACTTC. It is translated as CAISESFLLDSYEQYF.